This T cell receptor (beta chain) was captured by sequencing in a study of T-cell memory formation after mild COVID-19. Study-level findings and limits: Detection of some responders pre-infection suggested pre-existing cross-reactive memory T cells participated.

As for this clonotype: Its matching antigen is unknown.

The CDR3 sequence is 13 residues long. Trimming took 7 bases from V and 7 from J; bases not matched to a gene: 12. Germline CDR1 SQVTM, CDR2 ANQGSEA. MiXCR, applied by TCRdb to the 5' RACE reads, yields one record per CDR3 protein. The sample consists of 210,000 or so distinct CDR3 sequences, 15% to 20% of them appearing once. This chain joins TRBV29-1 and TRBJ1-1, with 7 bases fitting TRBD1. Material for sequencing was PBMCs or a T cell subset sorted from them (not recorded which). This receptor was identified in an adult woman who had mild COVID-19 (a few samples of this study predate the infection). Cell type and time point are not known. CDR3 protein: CSGLTGVGSEAFF. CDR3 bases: TGCAGCGGTCTTACAGGGGTAGGGAGTGAAGCTTTCTTT.